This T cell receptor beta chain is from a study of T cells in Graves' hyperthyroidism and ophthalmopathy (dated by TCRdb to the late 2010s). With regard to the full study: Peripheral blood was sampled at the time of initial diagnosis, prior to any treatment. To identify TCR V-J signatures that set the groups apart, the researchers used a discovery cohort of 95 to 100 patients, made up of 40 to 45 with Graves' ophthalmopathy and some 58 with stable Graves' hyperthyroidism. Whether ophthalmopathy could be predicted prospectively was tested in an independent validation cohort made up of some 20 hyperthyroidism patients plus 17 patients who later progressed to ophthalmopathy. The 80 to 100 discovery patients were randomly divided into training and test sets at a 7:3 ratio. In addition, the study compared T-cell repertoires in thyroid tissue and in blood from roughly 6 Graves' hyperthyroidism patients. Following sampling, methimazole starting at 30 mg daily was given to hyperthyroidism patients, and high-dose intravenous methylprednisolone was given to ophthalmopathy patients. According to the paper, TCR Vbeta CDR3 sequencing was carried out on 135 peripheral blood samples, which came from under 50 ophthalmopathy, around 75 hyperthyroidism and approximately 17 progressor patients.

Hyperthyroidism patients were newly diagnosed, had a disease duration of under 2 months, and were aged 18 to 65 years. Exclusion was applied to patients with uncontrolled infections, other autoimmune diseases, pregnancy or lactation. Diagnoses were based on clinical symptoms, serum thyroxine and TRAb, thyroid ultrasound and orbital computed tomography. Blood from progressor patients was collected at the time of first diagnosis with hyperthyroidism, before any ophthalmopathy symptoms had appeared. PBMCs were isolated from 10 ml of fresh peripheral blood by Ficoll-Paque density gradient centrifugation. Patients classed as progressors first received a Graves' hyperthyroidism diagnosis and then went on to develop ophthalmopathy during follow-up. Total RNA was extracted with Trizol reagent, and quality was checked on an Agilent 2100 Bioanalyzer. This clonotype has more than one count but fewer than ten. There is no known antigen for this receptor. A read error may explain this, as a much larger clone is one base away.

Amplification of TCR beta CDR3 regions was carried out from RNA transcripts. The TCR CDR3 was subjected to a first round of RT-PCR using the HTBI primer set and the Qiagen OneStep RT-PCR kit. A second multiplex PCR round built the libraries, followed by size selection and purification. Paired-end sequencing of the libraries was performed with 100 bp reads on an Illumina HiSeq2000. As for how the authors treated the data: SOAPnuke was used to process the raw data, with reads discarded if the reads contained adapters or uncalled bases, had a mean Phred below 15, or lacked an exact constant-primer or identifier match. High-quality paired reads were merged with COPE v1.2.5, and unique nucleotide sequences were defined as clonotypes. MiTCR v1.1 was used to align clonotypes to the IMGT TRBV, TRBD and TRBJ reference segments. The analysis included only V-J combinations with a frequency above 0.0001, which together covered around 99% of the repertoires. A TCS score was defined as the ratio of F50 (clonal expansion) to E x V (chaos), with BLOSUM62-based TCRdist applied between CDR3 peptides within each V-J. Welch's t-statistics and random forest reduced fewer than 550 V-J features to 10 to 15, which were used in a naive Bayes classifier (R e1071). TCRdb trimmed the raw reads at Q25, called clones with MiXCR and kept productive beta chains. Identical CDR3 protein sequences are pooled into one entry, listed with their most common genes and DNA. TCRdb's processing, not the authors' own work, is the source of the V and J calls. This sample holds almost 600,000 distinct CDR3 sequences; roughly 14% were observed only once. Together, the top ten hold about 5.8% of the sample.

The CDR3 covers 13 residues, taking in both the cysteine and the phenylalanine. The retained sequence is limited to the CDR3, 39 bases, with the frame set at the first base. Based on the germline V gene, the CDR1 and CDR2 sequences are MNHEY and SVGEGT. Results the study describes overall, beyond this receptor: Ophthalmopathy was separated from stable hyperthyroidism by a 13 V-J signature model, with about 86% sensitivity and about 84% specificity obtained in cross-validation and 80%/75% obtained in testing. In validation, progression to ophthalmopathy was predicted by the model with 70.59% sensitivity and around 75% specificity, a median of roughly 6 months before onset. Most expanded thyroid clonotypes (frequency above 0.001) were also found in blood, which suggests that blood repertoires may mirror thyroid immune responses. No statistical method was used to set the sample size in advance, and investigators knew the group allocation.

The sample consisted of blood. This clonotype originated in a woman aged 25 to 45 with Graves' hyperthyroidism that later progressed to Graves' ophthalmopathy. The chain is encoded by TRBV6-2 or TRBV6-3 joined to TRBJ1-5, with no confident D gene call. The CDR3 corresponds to CASRAEQDQPQRF. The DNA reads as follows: TGTGCCAGCAGGGCAGAGCAAGACCAGCCCCAGCGTTTT.